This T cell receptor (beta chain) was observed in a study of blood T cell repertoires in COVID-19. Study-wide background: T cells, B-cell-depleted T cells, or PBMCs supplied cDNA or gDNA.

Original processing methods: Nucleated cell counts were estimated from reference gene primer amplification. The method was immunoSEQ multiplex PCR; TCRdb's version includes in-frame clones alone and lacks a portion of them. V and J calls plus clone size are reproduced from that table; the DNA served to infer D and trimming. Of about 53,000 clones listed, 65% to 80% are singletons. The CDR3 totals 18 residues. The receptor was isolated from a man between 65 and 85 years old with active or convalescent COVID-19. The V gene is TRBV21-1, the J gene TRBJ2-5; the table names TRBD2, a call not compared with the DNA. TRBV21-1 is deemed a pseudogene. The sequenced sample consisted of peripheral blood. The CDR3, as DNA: TGTGCCCATAAACAAGCAGGGGAACTAGCGCCTGATCAAGAGACCCAGTACTTC. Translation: CAHKQAGELAPDQETQYF.